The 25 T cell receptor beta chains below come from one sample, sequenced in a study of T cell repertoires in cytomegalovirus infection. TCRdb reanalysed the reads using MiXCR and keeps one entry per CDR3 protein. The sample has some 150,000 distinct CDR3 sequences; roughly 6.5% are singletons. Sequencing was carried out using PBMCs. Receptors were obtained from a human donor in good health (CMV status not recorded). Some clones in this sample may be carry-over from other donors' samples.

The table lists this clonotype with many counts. The CDR3 reads CASSLLTLPLPEKLFF. In DNA, the CDR3 is TGTGCCAGCAGCCTGCTCACCTTACCACTCCCTGAAAAACTGTTTTTT. The J gene is TRBJ1-4, the V gene TRBV7-2; D is uncertain. Germline CDR1 and CDR2: SGHTA and FQGNSA. There are 16 residues in the CDR3. Deletions cut 5 bases from V and 7 bases from J, with 20 bases between.

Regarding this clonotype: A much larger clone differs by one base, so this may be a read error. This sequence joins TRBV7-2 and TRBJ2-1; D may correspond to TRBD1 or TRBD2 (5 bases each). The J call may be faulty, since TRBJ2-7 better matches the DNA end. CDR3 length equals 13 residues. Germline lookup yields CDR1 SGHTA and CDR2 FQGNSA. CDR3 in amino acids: CASSFGTFEEQYF. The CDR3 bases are TGTGCCAGCAGCTTCGGGACCTTTGAGGAGCAGTACTTC.

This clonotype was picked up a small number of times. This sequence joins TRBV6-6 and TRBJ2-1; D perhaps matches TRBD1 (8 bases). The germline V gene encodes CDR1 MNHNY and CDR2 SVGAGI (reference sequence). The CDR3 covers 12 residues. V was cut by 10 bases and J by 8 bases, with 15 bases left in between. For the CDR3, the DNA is TGTGCCATCGGACAGGGAGGGGATGAGCAGTTCTTC. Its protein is CAIGQGGDEQFF.

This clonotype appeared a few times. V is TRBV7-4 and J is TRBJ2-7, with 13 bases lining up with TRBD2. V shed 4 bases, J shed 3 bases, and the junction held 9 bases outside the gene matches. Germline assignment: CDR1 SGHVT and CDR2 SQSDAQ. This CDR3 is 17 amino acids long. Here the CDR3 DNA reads TGTGCCAGCAGCTCCCGGACTAGCGGGGGTTTAGGCTACGAGCAGTACTTC. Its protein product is CASSSRTSGGLGYEQYF.

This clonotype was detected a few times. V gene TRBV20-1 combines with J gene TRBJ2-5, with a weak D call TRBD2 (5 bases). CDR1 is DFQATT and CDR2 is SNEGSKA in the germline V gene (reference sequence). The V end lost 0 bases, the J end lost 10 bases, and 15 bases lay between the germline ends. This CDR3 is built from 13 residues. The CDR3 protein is CSARDPGLSGQYF. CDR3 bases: TGCAGTGCTAGAGATCCCGGGCTAAGCGGCCAGTACTTC.

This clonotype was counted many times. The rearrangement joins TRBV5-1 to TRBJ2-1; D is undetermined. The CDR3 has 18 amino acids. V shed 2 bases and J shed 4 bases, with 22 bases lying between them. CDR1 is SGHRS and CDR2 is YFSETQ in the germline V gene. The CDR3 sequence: CASSFTRMDGEFYNEQFF. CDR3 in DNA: TGCGCCAGCAGCTTCACTCGGATGGACGGAGAATTTTACAATGAGCAGTTCTTC.

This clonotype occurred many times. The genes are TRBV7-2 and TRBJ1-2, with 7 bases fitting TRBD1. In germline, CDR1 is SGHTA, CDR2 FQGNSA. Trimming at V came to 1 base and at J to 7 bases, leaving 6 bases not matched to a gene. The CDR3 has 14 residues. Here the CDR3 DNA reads TGTGCCAGCAGCTTAGGTCGGGACAGTAGTGGCTACACCTTC. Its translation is CASSLGRDSSGYTF.

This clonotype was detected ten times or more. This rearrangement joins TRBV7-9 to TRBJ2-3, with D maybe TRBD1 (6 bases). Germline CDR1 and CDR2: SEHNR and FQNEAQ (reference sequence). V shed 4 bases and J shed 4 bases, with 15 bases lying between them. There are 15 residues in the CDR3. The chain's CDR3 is CASSSHRQVPDTQYF. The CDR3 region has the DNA TGTGCCAGCAGCTCCCACCGACAGGTACCAGATACGCAGTATTTT.

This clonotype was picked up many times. The CDR3 region is CASSLSRDRGLSYEQYF. CDR3 nucleotide sequence: TGTGCCAGCAGTTTATCTAGGGACAGGGGTCTTTCCTACGAGCAGTACTTC. This sequence joins TRBV28 and TRBJ2-7; 10 positions agree with TRBD1. This CDR3 is built from 17 residues. The trim removed 1 base at V and 1 base at J, leaving 7 bases unmatched. CDR1 is MDHEN, CDR2 SYDVKM, per germline. The entire variable domain, with the rest obtained from reference TRBV28 and TRBJ2-7, is as follows: DVKVTQSSRYLVKRTGEKVFLECVQDMDHENMFWYRQDPGLGLRLIYFSYDVKMKEKGDIPEGYSVSREKKERFSLILESASTNQTSMYLCASSLSRDRGLSYEQYFGPGTRLTVT.

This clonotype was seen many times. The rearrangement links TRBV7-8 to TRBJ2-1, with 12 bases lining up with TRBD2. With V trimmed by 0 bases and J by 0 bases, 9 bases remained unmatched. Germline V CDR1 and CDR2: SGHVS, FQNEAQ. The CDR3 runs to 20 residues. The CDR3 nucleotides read TGTGCCAGCAGCTTAGCACTAGCGGGGGGAGCTCGGAGCTCCTACAATGAGCAGTTCTTC. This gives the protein CASSLALAGGARSSYNEQFF.

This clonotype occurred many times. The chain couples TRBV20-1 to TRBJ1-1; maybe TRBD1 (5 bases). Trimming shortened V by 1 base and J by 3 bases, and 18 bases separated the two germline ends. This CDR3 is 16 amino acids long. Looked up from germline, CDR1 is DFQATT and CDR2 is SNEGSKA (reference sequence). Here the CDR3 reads CSARGGRVGMDTEAFF. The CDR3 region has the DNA TGCAGTGCTAGAGGGGGCAGGGTTGGAATGGACACTGAAGCTTTCTTT.

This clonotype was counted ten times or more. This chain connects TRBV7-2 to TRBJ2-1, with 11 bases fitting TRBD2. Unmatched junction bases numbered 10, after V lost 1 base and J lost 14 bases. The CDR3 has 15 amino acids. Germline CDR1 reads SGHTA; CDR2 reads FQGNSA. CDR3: CASSLVVASGGQEFF. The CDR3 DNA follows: TGTGCCAGCAGCTTAGTCGTGGCTAGCGGGGGGCAGGAGTTCTTC.

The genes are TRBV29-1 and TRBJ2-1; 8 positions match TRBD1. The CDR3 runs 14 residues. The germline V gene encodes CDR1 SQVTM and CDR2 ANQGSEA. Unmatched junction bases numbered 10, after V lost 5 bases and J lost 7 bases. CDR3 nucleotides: TGCAGCGTTTTCCGGGACAGGTACCCTAATGAGCAGTTCTTC. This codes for CSVFRDRYPNEQFF.

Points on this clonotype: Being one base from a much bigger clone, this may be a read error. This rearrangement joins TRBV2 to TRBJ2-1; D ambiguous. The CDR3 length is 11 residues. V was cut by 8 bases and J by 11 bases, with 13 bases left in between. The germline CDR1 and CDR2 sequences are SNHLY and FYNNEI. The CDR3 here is CASARWSKQFF. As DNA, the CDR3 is TGTGCCAGCGCCCGGTGGAGTAAGCAGTTCTTC.

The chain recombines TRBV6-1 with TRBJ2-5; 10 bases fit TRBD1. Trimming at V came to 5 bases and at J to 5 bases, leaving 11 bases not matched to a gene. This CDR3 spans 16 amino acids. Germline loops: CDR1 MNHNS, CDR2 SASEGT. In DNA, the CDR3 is TGTGCCAGCAGTACTTGGGACAGGGGACGAAGGGAGACCCAGTACTTC. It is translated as CASSTWDRGRRETQYF.

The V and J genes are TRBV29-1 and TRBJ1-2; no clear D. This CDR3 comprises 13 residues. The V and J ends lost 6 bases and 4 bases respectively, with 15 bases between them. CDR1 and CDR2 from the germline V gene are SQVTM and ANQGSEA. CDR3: CSVNSGSFYGYTF. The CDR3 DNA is TGCAGCGTCAACAGCGGGTCCTTCTATGGCTACACCTTC. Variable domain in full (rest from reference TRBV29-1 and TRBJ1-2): SAVISQKPSRDICQRGTSLTIQCQVDSQVTMMFWYRQQPGQSLTLIATANQGSEATYESGFVIDKFPISRPNLTFSTLTVSNMSPEDSSIYLCSVNSGSFYGYTFGSGTRLTVV.

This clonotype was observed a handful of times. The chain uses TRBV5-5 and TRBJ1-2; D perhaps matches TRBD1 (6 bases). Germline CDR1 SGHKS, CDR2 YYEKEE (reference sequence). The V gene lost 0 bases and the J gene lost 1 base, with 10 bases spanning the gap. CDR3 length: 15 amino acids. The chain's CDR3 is CASSLATGGNYGYTF. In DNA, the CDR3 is TGTGCCAGCAGCTTGGCGACAGGCGGTAACTATGGCTACACCTTC.

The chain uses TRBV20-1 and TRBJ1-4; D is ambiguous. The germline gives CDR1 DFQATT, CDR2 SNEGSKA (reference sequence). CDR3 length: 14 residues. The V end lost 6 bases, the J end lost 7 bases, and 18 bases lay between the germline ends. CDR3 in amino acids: CSAPGPSGTEKLFF. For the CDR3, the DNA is TGCAGTGCCCCCGGGCCTTCTGGAACTGAAAAACTGTTTTTT.

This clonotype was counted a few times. The CDR3: CASSPNAENYGYTF. The CDR3 nucleotides read TGTGCCAGCAGCCCTAATGCGGAGAACTATGGCTACACCTTC. This chain links TRBV7-2 with TRBJ1-2; D uncertain. CDR1 and CDR2 from the germline V gene are SGHTA and FQGNSA. Trimming cost V 5 bases and J 2 bases, with 12 bases left between them. The CDR3 length is 14 residues.

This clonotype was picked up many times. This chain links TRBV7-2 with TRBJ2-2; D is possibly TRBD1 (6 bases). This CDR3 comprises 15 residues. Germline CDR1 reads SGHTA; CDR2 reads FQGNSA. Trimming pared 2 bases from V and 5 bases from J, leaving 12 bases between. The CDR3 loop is CASSLRDIRTGELFF. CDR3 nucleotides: TGTGCCAGCAGCTTAAGGGACATCCGAACCGGGGAGCTGTTTTTT.

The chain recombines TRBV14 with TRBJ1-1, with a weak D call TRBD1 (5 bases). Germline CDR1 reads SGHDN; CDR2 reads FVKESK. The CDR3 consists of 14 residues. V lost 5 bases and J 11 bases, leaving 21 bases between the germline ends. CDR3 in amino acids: CASSKGSQGAEAFF. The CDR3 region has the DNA TGTGCCAGCAGCAAAGGGTCCCAGGGAGCCGAGGCTTTCTTT. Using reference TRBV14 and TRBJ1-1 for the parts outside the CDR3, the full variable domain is EAGVTQFPSHSVIEKGQTVTLRCDPISGHDNLYWYRRVMGKEIKFLLHFVKESKQDESGMPNNRFLAERTGGTYSTLKVQPAELEDSGVYFCASSKGSQGAEAFFGQGTRLTVV.

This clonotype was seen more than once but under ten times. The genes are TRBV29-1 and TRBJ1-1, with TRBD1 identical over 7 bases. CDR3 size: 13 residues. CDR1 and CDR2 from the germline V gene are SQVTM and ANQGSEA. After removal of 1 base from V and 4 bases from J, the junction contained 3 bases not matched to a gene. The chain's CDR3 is CSVEGQGATEAFF. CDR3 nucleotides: TGCAGCGTTGAAGGACAGGGTGCCACTGAAGCTTTCTTT.

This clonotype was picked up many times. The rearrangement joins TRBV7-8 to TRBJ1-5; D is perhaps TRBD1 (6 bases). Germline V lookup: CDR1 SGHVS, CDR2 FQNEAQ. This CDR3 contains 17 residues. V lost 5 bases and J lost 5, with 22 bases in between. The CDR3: CASSATLSTGLHQPQHF. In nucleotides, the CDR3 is TGTGCCAGCAGCGCTACTCTATCTACAGGGTTGCATCAGCCCCAGCATTTT.

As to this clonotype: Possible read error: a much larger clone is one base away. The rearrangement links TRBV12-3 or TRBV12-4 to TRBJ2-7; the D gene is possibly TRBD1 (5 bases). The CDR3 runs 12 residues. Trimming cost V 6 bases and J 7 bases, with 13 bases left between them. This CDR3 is CASRKTVVEQYF. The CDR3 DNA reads TGTGCCAGCAGGAAGACAGTGGTAGAGCAGTACTTC.

CDR3: CSVEESKGWDYGYTF. CDR3 DNA sequence: TGCAGCGTTGAAGAGTCGAAGGGGTGGGACTATGGCTACACCTTC. The chain carries TRBV29-1 and TRBJ1-2, with D perhaps TRBD1 (5 bases). V lost 0 bases and J 3 bases, leaving 14 bases between the germline ends. Germline CDR1 and CDR2: SQVTM and ANQGSEA. The length of the CDR3 is 15 residues.